This entry describes one T cell receptor beta chain. TCR beta rearrangements were amplified from peripheral blood genomic DNA. Germline lookup yields CDR1 DFQATT and CDR2 SNEGSKA (reference sequence). V was clipped by 1 base and J by 2 bases, with 9 bases between them. The CDR3 consists of 14 residues. The sample comes from a study of T cell repertoires in aging, cancer and after chemotherapy. Study-level information: Clear clonal overlap appeared across healthy donor samples taken over several months to years.

TRB rearrangements spanning V, D and J were amplified using mixed TRB-A/B primers. Via MiXCR, TCRdb re-called the multiplex PCR reads, giving one row per CDR3 protein. The sample carries about 5,200 distinct CDR3 sequences, roughly a quarter recorded once. Sample: blood. The receptor's source is a human donor in good health. The J gene is TRBJ1-3, the V gene TRBV20-1; D remains ambiguous. The chain's CDR3 is CSARGRSPGNTIYF. Here the CDR3 DNA reads TGCAGTGCTAGAGGGCGCAGCCCTGGAAACACCATATATTTT.